The entry that follows covers one TCR beta chain sequence. Germline V gene lookup returns CDR1 MGHRA and CDR2 YSYEKL. This CDR3 contains 16 residues. V dropped 0 bases and J dropped 11 bases, with 23 bases sitting between them. The method was immunoSEQ multiplex PCR; TCRdb's version includes in-frame clones alone and lacks a portion of them. The data hold some 640,000 clones, with 80% to 90% observed a single time. This entry belongs to a study of shared T cell receptors in the human thymus. The same sample was also studied in work on human thymus T cells.

The rearrangement uses TRBV4-1 and TRBJ2-7; possibly TRBD2 for D (6 bases). Material for sequencing was thymocytes. The TCR was taken from a boy in the first two years of life with a congenital heart defect. CDR3 bases: TGCGCCAGCAGCCAAGATAGGGGCGGGGACTCCGCTGTCAAGTACTTC. Translated: CASSQDRGGDSAVKYF.